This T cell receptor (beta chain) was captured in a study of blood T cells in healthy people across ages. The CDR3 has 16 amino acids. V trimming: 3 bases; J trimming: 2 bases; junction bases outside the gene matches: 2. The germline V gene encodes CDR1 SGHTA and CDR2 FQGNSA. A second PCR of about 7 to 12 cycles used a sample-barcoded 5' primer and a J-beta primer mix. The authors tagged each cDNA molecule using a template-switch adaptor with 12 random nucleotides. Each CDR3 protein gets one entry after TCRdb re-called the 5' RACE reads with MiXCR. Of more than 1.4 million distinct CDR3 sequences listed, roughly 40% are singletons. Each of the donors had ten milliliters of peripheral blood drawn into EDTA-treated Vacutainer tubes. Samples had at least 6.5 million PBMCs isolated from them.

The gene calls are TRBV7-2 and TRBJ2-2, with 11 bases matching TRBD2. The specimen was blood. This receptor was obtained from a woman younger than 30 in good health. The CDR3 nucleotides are TGTGCCAGCAGCTTCCTAGCGGGAGGCAACACCGGGGAGCTGTTTTTT. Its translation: CASSFLAGGNTGELFF.